Sequencing of this T cell receptor beta chain was carried out in a study of T cells in Graves' hyperthyroidism and ophthalmopathy. As for the study in general: Specimen type is peripheral blood, collected at initial diagnosis prior to any treatment.

Graves' hyperthyroidism was deemed stable given no ophthalmopathy progression within 18 months. Hyperthyroidism in the patients, aged 18 to 65, was newly diagnosed and under 2 months in duration. CDR3 length equals 14 residues. The germline V and J ends were trimmed by 2 bases and 2 bases, with 7 bases remaining between them. The germline V gene encodes CDR1 LGHDT and CDR2 YNNKEL (reference sequence). Regarding the study as a whole: For ophthalmopathy, model prediction preceded onset by a median about 6.4 months.

Amplified TCR beta CDR3 regions derived from RNA transcripts. Using the HTBI primer set, a first-round RT-PCR was run on the TCR CDR3. MiXCR, applied by TCRdb to the multiplex PCR reads, yields one record per CDR3 protein. This repertoire shows 370,000 or so distinct CDR3 sequences, approximately 25% found once; its top ten account for more than 60%. This clonotype has only a few counts. Its specificity is not known. The receptor comes from a man in his fifties or sixties with Graves' hyperthyroidism. The genes are TRBV3-1 and TRBJ1-3; D gene uncertain. The sample comprised blood. This CDR3 reads CASSQSGAGNTIYF. In nucleotides, the CDR3 is TGTGCCAGCAGCCAAAGCGGGGCTGGAAACACCATATATTTT.